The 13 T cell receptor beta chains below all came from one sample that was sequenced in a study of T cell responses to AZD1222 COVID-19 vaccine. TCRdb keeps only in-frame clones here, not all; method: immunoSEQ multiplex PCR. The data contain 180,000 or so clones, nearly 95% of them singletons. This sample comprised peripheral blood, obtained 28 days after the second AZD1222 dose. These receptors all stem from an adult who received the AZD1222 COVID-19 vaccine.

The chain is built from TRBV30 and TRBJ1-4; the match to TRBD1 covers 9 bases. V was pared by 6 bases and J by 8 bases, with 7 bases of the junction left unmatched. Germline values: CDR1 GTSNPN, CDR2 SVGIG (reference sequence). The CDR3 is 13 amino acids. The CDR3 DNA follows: TGTGCCTGCCGTAGGACAGGGGAGGAAAAACTGTTTTTT. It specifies CACRRTGEEKLFF.

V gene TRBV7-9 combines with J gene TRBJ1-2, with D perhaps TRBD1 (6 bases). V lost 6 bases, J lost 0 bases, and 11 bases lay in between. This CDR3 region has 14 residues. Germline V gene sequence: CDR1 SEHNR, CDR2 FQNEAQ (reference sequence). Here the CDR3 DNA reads TGTGCCAGCAGATCGGACAGTTCTAACTATGGCTACACCTTC. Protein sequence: CASRSDSSNYGYTF.

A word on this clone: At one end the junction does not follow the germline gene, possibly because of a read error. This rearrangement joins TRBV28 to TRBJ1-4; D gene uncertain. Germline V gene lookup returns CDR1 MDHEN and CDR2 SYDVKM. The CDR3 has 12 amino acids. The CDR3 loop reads CASCLDLEKLFF. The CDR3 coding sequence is TGTGCCAGCTGTTTGGACCTGGAAAAACTGTTTTTT. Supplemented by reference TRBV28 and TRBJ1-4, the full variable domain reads DVKVTQSSRYLVKRTGEKVFLECVQDMDHENMFWYRQDPGLGLRLIYFSYDVKMKEKGDIPEGYSVSREKKERFSLILESASTNQTSMYLCASCLDLEKLFFGSGTQLSVL.

This chain's CDR3 is CASSLEQGAGSPLHF. The CDR3 nucleotides read TGTGCCAGCAGCTTAGAACAGGGTGCAGGTTCACCCCTCCACTTT. The chain has TRBV7-3 and TRBJ1-6, with D perhaps TRBD1 (6 bases). Germline loops: CDR1 SGHTA, CDR2 FQGTGA. Between the trimmed V and J ends, which lost 2 bases and 9 bases, there was a span of 14 bases. This CDR3 has 15 residues.

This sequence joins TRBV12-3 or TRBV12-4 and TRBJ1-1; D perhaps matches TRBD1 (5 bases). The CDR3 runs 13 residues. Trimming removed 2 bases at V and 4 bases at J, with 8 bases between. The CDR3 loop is CASSLSGPTEAFF. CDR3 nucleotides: TGTGCCAGCAGTTTATCGGGGCCCACTGAAGCTTTCTTT.

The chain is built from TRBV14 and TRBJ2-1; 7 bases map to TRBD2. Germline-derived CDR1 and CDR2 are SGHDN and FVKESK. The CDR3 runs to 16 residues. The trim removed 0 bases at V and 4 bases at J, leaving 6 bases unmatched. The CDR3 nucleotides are TGTGCCAGCAGCCAAGATGCAGCGGGACGGTACAATGAGCAGTTCTTC. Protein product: CASSQDAAGRYNEQFF.

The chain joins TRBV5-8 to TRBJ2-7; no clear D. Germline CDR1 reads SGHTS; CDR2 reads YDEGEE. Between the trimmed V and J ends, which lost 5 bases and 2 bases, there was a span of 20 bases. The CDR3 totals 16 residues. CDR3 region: CASSPEWSRTPYEQYF. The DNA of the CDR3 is TGTGCCAGCAGTCCCGAGTGGTCGAGGACCCCCTACGAGCAGTACTTC.

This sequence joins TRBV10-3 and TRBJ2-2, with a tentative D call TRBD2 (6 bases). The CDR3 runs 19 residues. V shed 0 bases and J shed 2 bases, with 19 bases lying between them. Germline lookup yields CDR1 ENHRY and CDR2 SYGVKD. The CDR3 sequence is CAISESSLTRAGNTGELFF. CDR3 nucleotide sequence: TGTGCCATCAGTGAGTCTTCCCTTACCCGGGCGGGAAACACCGGGGAGCTGTTTTTT.

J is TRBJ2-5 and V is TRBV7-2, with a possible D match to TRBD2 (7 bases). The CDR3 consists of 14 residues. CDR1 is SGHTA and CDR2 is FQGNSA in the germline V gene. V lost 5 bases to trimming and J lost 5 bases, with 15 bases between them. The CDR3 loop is CASSTGGPGETQYF. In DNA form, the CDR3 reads TGTGCCAGCAGCACCGGGGGGCCGGGGGAGACCCAGTACTTC. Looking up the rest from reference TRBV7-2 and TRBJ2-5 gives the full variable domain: GAGVSQSPSNKVTEKGKDVELRCDPISGHTALYWYRQSLGQGLEFLIYFQGNSAPDKSGLPSDRFSAERTGGSVSTLTIQRTQQEDSAVYLCASSTGGPGETQYFGPGTRLLVL.

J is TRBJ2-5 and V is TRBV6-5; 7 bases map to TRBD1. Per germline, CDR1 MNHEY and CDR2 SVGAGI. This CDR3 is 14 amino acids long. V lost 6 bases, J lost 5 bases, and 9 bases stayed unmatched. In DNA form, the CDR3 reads TGTGCCAGCAGGCGGTGGCAGGGGGTGGAGACCCAGTACTTC. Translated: CASRRWQGVETQYF.

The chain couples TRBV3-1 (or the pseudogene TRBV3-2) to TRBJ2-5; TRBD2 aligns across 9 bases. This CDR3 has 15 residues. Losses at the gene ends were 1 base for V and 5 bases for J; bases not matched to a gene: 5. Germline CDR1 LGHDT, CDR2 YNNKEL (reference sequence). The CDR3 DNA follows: TGTGCCAGCAGCCAAGGGATAGCGGGGGTGGAGACCCAGTACTTC. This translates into CASSQGIAGVETQYF.

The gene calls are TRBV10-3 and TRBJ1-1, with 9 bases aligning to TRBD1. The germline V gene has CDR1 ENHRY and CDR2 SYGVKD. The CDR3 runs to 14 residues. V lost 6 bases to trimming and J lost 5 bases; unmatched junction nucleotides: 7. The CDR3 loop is CAISLDRGGTEAFF. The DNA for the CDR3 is TGTGCCATCAGCCTGGACAGGGGCGGAACTGAAGCTTTCTTT.

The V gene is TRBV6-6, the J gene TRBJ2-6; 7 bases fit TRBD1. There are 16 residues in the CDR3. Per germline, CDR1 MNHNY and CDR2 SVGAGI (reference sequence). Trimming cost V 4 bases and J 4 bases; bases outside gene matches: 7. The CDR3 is CASSSTGLSGANVLTF. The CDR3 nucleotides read TGTGCCAGCAGTTCGACAGGGCTGTCCGGGGCCAACGTCCTGACTTTC.